This TCR beta chain originates from a study of cytomegalovirus exposure and HLA in healthy donors. Vbeta (60) and Jbeta (13) primers were used in the PCR. Produced via immunoSEQ multiplex PCR; TCRdb's table is partial and in-frame only. The sample includes about 200,000 clones, approximately 88% of them seen just once. V lost 1 base to trimming and J lost 0 bases, with 10 bases between them. This CDR3 region has 16 residues. Looked up from germline, CDR1 is GTSNPN and CDR2 is SVGIG (reference sequence). The receptor's source is a boy aged 2 to 9 in good health and CMV-seronegative. Sequencing input: PBMCs. The gene calls are TRBV30 and TRBJ1-6; D remains unclear. The CDR3 loop is CAWSGGGYSYNSPLHF. CDR3 in DNA: TGTGCCTGGAGTGGAGGCGGCTACTCCTATAATTCACCCCTCCACTTT.